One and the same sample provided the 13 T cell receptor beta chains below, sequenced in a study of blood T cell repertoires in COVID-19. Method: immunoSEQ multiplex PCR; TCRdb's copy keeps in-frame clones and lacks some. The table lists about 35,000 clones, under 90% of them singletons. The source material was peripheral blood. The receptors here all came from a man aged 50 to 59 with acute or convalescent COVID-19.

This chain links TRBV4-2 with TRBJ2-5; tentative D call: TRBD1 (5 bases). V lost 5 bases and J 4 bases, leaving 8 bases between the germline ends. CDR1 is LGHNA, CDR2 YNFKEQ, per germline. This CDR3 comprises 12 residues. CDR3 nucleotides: TGTGCCAGCAGCGCAGGGTTAGAGACCCAGTACTTC. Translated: CASSAGLETQYF.

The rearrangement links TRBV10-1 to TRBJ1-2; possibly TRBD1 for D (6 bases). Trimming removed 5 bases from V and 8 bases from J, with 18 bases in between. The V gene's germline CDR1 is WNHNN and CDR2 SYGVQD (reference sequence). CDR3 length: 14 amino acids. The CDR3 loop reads CASSSGRAGEGYTF. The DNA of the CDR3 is TGCGCCAGCAGTTCGGGAAGGGCAGGGGAGGGCTACACCTTC.

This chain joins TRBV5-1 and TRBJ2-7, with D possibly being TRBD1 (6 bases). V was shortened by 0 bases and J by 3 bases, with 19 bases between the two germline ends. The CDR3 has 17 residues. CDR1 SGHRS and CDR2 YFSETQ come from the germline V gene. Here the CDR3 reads CASSLGWRQGFIYEQYF. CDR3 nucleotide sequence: TGCGCCAGCAGCTTGGGATGGCGGCAGGGGTTTATCTACGAGCAGTACTTC.

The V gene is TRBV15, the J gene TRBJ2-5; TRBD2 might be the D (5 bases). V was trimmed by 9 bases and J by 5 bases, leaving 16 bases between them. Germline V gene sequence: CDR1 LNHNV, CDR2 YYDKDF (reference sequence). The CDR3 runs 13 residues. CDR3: CATQTGGSETQYF. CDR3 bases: TGTGCCACTCAGACTGGCGGGTCGGAGACCCAGTACTTC.

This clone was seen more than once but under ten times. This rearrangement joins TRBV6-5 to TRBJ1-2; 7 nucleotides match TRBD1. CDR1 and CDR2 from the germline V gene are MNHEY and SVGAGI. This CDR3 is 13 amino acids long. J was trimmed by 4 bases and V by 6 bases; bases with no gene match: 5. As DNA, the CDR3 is TGTGCCAGCAGCAAAGGGACAGTCTATGGCTACACCTTC. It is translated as CASSKGTVYGYTF.

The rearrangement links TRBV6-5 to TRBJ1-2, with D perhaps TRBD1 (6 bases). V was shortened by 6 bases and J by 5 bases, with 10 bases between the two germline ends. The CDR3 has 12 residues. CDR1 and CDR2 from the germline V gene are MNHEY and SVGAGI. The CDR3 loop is CASRAQGYGYTF. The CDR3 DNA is TGTGCCAGCAGAGCACAGGGTTATGGCTACACCTTC.

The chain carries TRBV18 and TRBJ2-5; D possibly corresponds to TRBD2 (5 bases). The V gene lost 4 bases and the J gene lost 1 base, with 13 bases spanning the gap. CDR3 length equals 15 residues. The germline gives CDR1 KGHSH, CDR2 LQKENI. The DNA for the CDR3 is TGTGCCAGCTCACTAGACGTCGGGGTCCAAGAGACCCAGTACTTC. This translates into CASSLDVGVQETQYF.

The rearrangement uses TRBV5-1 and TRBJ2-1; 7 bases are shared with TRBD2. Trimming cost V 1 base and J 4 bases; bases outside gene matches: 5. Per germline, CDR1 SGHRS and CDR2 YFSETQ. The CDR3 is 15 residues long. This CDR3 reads CASSLTAGVYNEQFF. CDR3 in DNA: TGCGCCAGCAGCTTGACGGCGGGGGTTTACAATGAGCAGTTCTTC.

The CDR3 DNA reads TGCAGCGTGGCACCGGGACTAGCGGCGCCAAAGTACTTC. Translating gives CSVAPGLAAPKYF. This rearrangement joins TRBV29-1 to TRBJ2-7, with 11 bases that match TRBD2. CDR1 SQVTM and CDR2 ANQGSEA come from the germline V gene. The CDR3 runs to 13 residues. The V and J ends lost 6 bases and 11 bases, in that order; junction bases with no gene match: 12.

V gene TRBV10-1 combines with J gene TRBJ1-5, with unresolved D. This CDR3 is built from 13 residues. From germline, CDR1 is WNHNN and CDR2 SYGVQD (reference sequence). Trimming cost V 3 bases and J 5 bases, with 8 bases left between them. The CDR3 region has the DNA TGCGCCAGCAGTGAAAACACCGATCAGCCCCAGCATTTT. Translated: CASSENTDQPQHF.

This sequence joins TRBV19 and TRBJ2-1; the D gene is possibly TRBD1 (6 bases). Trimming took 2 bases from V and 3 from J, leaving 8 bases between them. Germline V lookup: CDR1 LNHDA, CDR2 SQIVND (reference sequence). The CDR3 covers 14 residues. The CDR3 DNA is TGTGCCAGTAGTATAACACAGGGCTACAATGAGCAGTTCTTC. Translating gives CASSITQGYNEQFF. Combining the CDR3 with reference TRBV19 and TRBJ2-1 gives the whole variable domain DGGITQSPKYLFRKEGQNVTLSCEQNLNHDAMYWYRQDPGQGLRLIYYSQIVNDFQKGDIAEGYSVSREKKESFPLTVTSAQKNPTAFYLCASSITQGYNEQFFGPGTRLTVL.

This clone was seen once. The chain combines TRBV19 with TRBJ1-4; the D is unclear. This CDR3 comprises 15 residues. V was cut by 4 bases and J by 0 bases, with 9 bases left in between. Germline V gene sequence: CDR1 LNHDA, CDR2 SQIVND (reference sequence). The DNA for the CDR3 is TGTGCCAGTAGTACCATGGGAGCAACTAATGAAAAACTGTTTTTT. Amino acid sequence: CASSTMGATNEKLFF. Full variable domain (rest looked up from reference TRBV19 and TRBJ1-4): DGGITQSPKYLFRKEGQNVTLSCEQNLNHDAMYWYRQDPGQGLRLIYYSQIVNDFQKGDIAEGYSVSREKKESFPLTVTSAQKNPTAFYLCASSTMGATNEKLFFGSGTQLSVL.

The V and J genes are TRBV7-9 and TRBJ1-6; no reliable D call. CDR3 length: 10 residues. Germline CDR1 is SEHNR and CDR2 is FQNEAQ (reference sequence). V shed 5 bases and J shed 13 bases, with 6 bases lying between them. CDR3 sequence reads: CASSPAPLHF. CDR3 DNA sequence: TGTGCCAGCAGCCCCGCGCCCCTCCACTTT.